This note documents a single T cell receptor beta chain sequence. The antigen is unknown. TCRdb fed the reads into MiXCR, producing one record per CDR3 protein. This table has about 130,000 distinct CDR3 sequences, about 24% appearing once. This sample is part of a study of T cell repertoires in cytomegalovirus infection. This CDR3 has 13 residues. The ends were cut back, 3 bases at V and 2 bases at J, with 8 bases in the middle. Germline CDR1 and CDR2: SNHLY and FYNNEI. The specimen was PBMCs, sequenced either directly or after in vitro stimulation (not recorded which). The genes are TRBV2 and TRBJ2-7; maybe TRBD2 (6 bases). This receptor was obtained from a human donor in good health (CMV status not recorded). Some clones in this sample may be carry-over from other donors' samples. The CDR3 DNA reads as TGTGCCAGCAGTGACGAGCGGGCCTACGAGCAGTACTTC. Protein: CASSDERAYEQYF. Complete variable domain (other parts from reference TRBV2 and TRBJ2-7): EPEVTQTPSHQVTQMGQEVILRCVPISNHLYFYWYRQILGQKVEFLVSFYNNEISEKSEIFDDQFSVERPDGSNFTLKIRSTKLEDSAMYFCASSDERAYEQYFGPGTRLTVT.